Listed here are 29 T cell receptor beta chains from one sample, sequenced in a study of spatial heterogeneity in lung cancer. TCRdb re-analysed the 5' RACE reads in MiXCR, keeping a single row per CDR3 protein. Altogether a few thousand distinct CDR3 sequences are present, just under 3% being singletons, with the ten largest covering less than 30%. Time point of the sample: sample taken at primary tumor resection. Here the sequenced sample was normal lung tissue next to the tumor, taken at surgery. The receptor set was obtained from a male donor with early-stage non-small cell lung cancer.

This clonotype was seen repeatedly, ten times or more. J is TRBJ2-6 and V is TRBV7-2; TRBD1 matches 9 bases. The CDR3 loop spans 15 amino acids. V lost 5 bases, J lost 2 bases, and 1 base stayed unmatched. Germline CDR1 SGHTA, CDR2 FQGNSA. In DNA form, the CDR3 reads TGTGCCAGCAGCACAGGGGGCGCTGGGGCCAACGTCCTGACTTTC. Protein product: CASSTGGAGANVLTF. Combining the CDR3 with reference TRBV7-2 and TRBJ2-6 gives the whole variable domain GAGVSQSPSNKVTEKGKDVELRCDPISGHTALYWYRQSLGQGLEFLIYFQGNSAPDKSGLPSDRFSAERTGGSVSTLTIQRTQQEDSAVYLCASSTGGAGANVLTFGAGSRLTVL.

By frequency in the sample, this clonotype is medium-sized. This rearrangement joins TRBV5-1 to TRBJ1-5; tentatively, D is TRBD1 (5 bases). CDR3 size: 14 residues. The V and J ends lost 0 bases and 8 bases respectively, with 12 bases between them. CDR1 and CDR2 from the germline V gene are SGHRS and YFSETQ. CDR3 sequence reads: CASSLAGLEEPQHF. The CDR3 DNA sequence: TGCGCCAGCAGCTTGGCAGGGCTCGAAGAGCCCCAGCATTTT.

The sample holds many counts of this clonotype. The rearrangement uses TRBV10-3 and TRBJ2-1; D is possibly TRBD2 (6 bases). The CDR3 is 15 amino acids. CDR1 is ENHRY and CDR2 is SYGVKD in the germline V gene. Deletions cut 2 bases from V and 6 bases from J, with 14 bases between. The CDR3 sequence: CAISENREKGNEQFF. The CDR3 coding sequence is TGTGCCATCAGTGAGAACCGGGAGAAGGGCAATGAGCAGTTCTTC.

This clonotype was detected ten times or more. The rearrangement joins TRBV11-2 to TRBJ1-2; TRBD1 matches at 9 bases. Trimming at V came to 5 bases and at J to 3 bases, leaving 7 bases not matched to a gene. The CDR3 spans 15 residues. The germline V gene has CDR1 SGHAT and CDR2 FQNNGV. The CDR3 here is CASSPRTGAHYGYTF. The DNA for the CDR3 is TGTGCCAGCAGCCCACGGACAGGGGCCCACTATGGCTACACCTTC.

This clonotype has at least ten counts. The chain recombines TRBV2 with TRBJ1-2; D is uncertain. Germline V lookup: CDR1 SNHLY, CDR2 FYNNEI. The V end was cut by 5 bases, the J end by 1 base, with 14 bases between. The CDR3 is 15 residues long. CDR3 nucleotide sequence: TGTGCCAGCAGTCCCAGGAGTGATTTTAACTATGGCTACACCTTC. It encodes CASSPRSDFNYGYTF.

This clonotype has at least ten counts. CDR3 sequence: CSALGRSDTQYF. The CDR3 DNA sequence: TGCAGTGCCCTGGGACGGTCCGATACGCAGTATTTT. J is TRBJ2-3 and V is TRBV20-1; D may be TRBD1 or TRBD2 (5 bases each). V shed 6 bases and J shed 6 bases, with 13 bases lying between them. CDR3 length: 12 amino acids. Per germline, CDR1 DFQATT and CDR2 SNEGSKA (reference sequence).

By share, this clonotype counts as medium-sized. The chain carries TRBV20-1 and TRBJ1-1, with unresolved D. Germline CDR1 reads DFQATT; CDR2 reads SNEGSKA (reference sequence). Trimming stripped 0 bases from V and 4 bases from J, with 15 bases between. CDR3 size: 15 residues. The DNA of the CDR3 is TGCAGTGCTAGAGAGGGGTCGGGGTCGGGCACTGAAGCTTTCTTT. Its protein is CSAREGSGSGTEAFF.

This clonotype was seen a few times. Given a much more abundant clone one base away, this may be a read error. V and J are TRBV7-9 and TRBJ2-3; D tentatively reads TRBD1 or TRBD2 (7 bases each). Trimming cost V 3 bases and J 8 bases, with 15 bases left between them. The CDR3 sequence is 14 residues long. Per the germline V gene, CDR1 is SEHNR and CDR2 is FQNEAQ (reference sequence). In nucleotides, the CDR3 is TGTGCCAGCAGCTTGGTCGCAGGGGGGGTTACGCAGTATTTT. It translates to CASSLVAGGVTQYF.

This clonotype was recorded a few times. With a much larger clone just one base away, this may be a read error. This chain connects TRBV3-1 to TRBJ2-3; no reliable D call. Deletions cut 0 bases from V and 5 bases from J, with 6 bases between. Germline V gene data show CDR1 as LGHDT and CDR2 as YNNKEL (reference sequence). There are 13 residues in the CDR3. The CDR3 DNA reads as TGTGCCAGCAGCCAAGATCCAGGAGATACGCAGTATTTT. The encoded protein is CASSQDPGDTQYF.

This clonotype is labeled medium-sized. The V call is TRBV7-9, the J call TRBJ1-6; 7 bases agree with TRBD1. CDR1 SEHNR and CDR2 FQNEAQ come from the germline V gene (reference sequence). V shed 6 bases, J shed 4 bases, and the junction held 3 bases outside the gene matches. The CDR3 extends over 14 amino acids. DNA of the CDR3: TGTGCCAGCAGTCCAGGGGGTTATAATTCACCCCTCCACTTT. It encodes CASSPGGYNSPLHF.

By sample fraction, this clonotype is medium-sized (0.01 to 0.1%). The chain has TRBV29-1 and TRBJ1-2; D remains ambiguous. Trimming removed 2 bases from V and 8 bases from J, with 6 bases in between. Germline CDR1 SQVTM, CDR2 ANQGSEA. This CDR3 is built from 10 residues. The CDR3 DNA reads TGCAGCGTTGAAATGAGGGGCTACACCTTC. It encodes CSVEMRGYTF.

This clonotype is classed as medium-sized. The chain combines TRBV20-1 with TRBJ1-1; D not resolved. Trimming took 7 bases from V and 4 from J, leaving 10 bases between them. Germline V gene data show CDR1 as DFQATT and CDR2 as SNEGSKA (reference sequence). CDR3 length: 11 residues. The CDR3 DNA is TGCAGTGGATTCAGGATCACTGAAGCTTTCTTT. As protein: CSGFRITEAFF.

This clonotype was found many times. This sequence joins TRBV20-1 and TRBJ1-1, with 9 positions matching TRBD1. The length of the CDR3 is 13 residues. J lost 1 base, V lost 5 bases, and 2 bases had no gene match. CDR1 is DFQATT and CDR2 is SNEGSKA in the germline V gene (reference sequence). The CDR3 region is CSALGQGNTEAFF. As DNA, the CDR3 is TGCAGTGCTTTGGGACAGGGGAACACTGAAGCTTTCTTT.

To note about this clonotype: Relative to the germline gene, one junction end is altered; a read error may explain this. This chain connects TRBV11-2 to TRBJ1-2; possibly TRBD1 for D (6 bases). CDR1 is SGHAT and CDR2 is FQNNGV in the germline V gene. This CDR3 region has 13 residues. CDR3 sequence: CASSSTGSYGYNF. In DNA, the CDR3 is TGTGCCAGCAGCTCCACAGGGTCCTATGGCTACAACTTC.

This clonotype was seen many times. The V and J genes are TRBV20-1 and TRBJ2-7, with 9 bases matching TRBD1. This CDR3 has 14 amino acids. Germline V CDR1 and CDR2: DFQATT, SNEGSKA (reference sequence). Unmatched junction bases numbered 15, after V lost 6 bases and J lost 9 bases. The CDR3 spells CSAGPGQGILGQYF. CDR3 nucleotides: TGCAGTGCGGGACCGGGACAGGGAATCCTTGGGCAGTACTTC.

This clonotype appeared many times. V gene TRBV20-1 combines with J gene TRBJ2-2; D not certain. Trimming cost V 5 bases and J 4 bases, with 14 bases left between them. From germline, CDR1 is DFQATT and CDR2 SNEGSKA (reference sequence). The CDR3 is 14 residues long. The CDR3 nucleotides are TGCAGTGCTCTTCCACAAGGTCCCACCGGGGAGCTGTTTTTT. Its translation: CSALPQGPTGELFF.

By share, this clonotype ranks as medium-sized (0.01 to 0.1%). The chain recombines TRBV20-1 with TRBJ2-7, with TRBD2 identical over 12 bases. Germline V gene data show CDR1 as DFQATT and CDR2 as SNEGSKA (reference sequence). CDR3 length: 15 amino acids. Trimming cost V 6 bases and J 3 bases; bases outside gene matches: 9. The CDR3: CSATTSGRSLYEQYF. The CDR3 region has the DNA TGCAGTGCCACCACTAGCGGGAGGAGCCTCTACGAGCAGTACTTC.

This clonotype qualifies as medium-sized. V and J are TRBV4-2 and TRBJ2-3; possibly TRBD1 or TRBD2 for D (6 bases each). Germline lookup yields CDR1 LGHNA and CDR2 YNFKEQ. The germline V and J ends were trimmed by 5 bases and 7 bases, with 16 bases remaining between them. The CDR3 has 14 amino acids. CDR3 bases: TGTGCCAGCAGCGCGGGACAAGGCCAAAATACGCAGTATTTT. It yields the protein CASSAGQGQNTQYF.

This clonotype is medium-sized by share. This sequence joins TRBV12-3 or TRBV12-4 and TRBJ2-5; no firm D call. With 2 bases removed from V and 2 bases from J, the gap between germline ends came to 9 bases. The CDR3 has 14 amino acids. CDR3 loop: CASSLPTSQETQYF. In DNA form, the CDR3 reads TGTGCCAGCAGTTTACCGACGTCACAAGAGACCCAGTACTTC.

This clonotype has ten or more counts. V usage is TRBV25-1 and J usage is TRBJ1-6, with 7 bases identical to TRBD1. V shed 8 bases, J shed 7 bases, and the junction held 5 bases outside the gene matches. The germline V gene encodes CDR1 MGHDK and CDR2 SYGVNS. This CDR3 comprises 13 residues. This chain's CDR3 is CASGRTGNSPLHF. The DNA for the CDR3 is TGTGCCAGCGGAAGGACAGGAAATTCACCCCTCCACTTT.

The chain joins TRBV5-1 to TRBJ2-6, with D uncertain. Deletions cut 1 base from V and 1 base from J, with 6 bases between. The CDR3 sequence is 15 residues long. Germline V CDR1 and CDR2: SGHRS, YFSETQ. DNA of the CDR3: TGCGCCAGCAGCTTGTCGGTGTCTGGGGCCAACGTCCTGACTTTC. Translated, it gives CASSLSVSGANVLTF.

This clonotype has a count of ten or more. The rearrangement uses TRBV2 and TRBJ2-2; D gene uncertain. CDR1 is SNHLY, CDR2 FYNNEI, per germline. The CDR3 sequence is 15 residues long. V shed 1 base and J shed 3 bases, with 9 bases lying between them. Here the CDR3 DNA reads TGTGCCAGCAGTGAAGTGAATAGTTACACCGGGGAGCTGTTTTTT. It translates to CASSEVNSYTGELFF.

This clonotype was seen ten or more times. CDR3 sequence reads: CASSLDLAGAQYF. The CDR3 nucleotides are TGTGCCAGCAGCTTGGATTTGGCAGGGGCCCAGTACTTC. The rearrangement uses TRBV5-4 and TRBJ2-5, with D perhaps matching TRBD1 (6 bases). From germline, CDR1 is SGHNT and CDR2 YYREEE (reference sequence). This CDR3 is built from 13 residues. The germline V and J ends were trimmed by 0 bases and 9 bases, with 12 bases remaining between them. Supplemented by reference TRBV5-4 and TRBJ2-5, the full variable domain reads ETGVTQSPTHLIKTRGQQVTLRCSSQSGHNTVSWYQQALGQGPQFIFQYYREEENGRGNFPPRFSGLQFPNYSSELNVNALELDDSALYLCASSLDLAGAQYFGPGTRLLVL.

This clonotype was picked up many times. The CDR3 nucleotides are TGCAGTGCTAGCGGGGACATCTATGGCTACACCTTC. Its protein is CSASGDIYGYTF. The rearrangement uses TRBV20-1 and TRBJ1-2; TRBD1 might be the D (6 bases). Germline CDR1 reads DFQATT; CDR2 reads SNEGSKA (reference sequence). The CDR3 spans 12 residues. The V end was cut by 3 bases, the J end by 4 bases, with 9 bases between.

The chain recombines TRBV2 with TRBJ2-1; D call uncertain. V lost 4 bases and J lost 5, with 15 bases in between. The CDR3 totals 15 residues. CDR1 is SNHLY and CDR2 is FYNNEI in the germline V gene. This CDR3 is CASSGRALTDNEQFF. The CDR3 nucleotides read TGTGCCAGCAGTGGAAGGGCGCTAACGGACAATGAGCAGTTCTTC. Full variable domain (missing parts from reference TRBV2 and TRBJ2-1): EPEVTQTPSHQVTQMGQEVILRCVPISNHLYFYWYRQILGQKVEFLVSFYNNEISEKSEIFDDQFSVERPDGSNFTLKIRSTKLEDSAMYFCASSGRALTDNEQFFGPGTRLTVL.

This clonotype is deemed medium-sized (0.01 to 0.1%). The CDR3, as DNA: TGTGCCAGCAACGGACGTCGGCAAGAGACCCAGTACTTC. Its translation is CASNGRRQETQYF. V usage is TRBV6-1 and J usage is TRBJ2-5; D is undetermined. The CDR3 is made up of 13 amino acids. Germline V CDR1 and CDR2: MNHNS, SASEGT. V was pared by 7 bases and J by 2 bases, with 11 bases between.

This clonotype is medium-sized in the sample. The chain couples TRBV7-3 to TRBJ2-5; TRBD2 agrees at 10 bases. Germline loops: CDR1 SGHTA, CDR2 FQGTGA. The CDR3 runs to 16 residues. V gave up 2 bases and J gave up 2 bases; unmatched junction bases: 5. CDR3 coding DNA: TGTGCCAGCAGCTTATTACCTAGCGGGAGTCAAGAGACCCAGTACTTC. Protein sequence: CASSLLPSGSQETQYF.

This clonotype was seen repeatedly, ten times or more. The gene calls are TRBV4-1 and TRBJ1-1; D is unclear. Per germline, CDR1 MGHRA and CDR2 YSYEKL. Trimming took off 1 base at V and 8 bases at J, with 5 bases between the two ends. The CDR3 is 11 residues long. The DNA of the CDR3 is TGCGCCAGCAGCCAAGGCGGCGAAGCTTTCTTT. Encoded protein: CASSQGGEAFF.

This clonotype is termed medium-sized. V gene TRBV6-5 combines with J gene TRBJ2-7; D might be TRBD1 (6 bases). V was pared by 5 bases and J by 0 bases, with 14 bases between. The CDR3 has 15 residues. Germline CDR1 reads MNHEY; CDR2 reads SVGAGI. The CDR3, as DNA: TGTGCCAGCAGTCTTGAGGGGGTATACTCCTACGAGCAGTACTTC. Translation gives CASSLEGVYSYEQYF.